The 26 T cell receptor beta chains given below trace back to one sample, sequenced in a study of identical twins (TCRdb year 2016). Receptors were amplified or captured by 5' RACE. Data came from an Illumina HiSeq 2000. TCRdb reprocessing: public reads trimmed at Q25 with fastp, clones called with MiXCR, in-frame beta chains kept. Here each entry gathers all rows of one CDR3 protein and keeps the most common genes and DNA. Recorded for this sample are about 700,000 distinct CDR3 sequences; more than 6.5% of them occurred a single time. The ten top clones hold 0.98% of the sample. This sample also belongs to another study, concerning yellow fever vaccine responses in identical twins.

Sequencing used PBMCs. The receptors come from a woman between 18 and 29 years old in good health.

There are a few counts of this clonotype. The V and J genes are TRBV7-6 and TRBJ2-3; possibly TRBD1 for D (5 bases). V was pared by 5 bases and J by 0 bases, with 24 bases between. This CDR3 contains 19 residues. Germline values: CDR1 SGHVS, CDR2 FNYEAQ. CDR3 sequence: CASSKLGLTGGSSTDTQYF. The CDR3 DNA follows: TGTGCCAGCAGCAAACTCGGCCTCACAGGCGGTTCTAGCACAGATACGCAGTATTTT.

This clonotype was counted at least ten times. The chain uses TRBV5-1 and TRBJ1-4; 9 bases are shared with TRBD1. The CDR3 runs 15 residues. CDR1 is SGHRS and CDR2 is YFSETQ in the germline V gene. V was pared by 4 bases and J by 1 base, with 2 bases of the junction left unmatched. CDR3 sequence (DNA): TGCGCCAGCAGCAGGACAGGGGAAACTAATGAAAAACTGTTTTTT. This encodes CASSRTGETNEKLFF.

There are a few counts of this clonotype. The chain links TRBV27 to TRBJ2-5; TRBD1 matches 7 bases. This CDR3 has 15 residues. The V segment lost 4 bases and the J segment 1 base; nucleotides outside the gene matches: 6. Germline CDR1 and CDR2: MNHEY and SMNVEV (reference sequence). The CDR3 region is CASSSPHRGQETQYF. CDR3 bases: TGTGCCAGCAGTTCGCCCCACAGGGGCCAAGAGACCCAGTACTTC.

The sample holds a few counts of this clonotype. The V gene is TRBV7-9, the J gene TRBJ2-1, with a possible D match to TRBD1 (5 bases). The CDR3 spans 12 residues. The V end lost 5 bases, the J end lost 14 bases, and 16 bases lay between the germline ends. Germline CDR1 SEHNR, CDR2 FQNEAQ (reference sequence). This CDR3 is CASSQGDPSKFF. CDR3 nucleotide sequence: TGTGCCAGCAGCCAAGGGGATCCCAGCAAGTTCTTC.

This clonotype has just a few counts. The CDR3 DNA is TGTGCCAGCAGTTTGCGGGTCGTGGCGATCCCAGGCGCAGATACGCAGTATTTT. This codes for CASSLRVVAIPGADTQYF. This chain links TRBV28 with TRBJ2-3, with a possible D match to TRBD2 (5 bases). Germline lookup yields CDR1 MDHEN and CDR2 SYDVKM. V gave up 3 bases and J gave up 4 bases, with 23 bases separating them. The CDR3 covers 18 residues.

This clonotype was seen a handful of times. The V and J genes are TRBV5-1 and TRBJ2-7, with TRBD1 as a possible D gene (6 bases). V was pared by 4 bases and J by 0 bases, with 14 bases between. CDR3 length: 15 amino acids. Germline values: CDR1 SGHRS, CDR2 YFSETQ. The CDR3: CASSEDSPGSYEQYF. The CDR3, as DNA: TGCGCCAGCAGCGAGGACAGTCCTGGCTCCTACGAGCAGTACTTC.

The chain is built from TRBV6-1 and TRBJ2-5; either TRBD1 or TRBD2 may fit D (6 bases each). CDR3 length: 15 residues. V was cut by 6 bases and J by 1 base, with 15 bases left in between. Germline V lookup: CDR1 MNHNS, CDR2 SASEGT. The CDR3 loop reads CASRSLGGIQETQYF. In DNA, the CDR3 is TGTGCCAGCAGATCACTAGGGGGGATCCAAGAGACCCAGTACTTC.

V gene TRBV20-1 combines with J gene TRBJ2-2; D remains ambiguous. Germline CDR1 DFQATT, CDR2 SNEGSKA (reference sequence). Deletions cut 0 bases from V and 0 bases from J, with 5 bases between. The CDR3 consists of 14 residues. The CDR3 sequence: CSARDLTNTGELFF. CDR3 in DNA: TGCAGTGCTAGAGATCTCACGAACACCGGGGAGCTGTTTTTT.

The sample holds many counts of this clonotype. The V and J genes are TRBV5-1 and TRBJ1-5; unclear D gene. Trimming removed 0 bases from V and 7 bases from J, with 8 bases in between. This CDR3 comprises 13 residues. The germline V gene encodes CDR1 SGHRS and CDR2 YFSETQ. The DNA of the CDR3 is TGCGCCAGCAGCTTGGTAGGAGACCAGCCCCAGCATTTT. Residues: CASSLVGDQPQHF.

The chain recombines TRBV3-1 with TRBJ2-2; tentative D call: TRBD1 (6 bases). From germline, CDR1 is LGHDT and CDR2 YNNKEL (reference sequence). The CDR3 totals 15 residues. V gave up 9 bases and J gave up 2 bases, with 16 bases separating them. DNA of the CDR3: TGTGCCAGTCTCAACAGGGAAGGAAACACCGGGGAGCTGTTTTTT. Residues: CASLNREGNTGELFF. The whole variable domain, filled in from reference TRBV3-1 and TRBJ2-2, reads DTAVSQTPKYLVTQMGNDKSIKCEQNLGHDTMYWYKQDSKKFLKIMFSYNNKELIINETVPNRFSPKSPDKAHLNLHINSLELGDSAVYFCASLNREGNTGELFFGEGSRLTVL.

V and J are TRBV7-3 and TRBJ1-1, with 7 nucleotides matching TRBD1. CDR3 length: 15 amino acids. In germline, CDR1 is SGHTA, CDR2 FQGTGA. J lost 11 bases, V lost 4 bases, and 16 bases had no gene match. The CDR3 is CASSSLQGPHPAAFF. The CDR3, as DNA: TGTGCCAGCAGCTCCTTACAGGGGCCCCACCCCGCGGCTTTCTTT. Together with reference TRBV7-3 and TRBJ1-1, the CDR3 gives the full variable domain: GAGVSQTPSNKVTEKGKYVELRCDPISGHTALYWYRQSLGQGPEFLIYFQGTGAADDSGLPNDRFFAVRPEGSVSTLKIQRTERGDSAVYLCASSSLQGPHPAAFFGQGTRLTVV.

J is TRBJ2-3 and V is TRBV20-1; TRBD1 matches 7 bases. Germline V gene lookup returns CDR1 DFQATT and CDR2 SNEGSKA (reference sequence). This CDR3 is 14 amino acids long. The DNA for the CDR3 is TGCGGGTATGGGGACAGAGCTAGCACAGATACGCAGTATTTT. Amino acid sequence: CGYGDRASTDTQYF.

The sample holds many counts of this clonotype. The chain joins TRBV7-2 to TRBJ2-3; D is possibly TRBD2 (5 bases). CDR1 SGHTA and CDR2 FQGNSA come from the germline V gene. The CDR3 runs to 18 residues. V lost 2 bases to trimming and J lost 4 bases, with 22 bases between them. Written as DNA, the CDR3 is TGTGCCAGCAGCTTACGCGGACTCGTTACAATTCTCGCAGATACGCAGTATTTT. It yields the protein CASSLRGLVTILADTQYF.

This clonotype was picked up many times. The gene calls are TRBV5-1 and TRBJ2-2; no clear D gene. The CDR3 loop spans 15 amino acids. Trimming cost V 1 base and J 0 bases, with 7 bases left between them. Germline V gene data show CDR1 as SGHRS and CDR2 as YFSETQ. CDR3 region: CASSLFPANTGELFF. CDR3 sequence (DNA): TGCGCCAGCAGCTTGTTTCCAGCGAACACCGGGGAGCTGTTTTTT.

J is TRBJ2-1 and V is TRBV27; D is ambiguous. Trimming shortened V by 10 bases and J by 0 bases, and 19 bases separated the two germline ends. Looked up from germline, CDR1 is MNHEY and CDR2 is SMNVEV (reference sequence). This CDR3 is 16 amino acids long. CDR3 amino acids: CATATTKSPSYNEQFF. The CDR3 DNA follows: TGTGCCACCGCAACCACCAAATCCCCCTCCTACAATGAGCAGTTCTTC.

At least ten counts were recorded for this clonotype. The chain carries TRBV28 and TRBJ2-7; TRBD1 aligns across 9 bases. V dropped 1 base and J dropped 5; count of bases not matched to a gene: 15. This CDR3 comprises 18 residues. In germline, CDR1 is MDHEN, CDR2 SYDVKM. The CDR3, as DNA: TGTGCCAGCAGTTTATACATACGGACAGGGGATTTTCGGAACGAGCAGTACTTC. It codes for CASSLYIRTGDFRNEQYF. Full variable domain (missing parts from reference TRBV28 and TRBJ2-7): DVKVTQSSRYLVKRTGEKVFLECVQDMDHENMFWYRQDPGLGLRLIYFSYDVKMKEKGDIPEGYSVSREKKERFSLILESASTNQTSMYLCASSLYIRTGDFRNEQYFGPGTRLTVT.

Here the CDR3 DNA reads TGCGCCAGCAGCGGGGAACCTGGCTCGGGACTTAGCTCCTACAATGAGCAGTTCTTC. It encodes CASSGEPGSGLSSYNEQFF. V and J are TRBV5-1 and TRBJ2-1; maybe TRBD2 (6 bases). There are 19 residues in the CDR3. Trimming took off 4 bases at V and 0 bases at J, with 23 bases between the two ends. CDR1 is SGHRS, CDR2 YFSETQ, per germline.

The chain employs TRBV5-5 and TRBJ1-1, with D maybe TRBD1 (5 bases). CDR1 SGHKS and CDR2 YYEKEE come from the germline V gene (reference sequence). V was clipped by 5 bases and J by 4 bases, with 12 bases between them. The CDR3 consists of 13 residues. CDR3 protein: CASRPGDRTEAFF. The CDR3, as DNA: TGTGCCAGCAGACCCGGGGACCGCACTGAAGCTTTCTTT.

The DNA for the CDR3 is TGTGCCAGCAGTCCGCAAACTAGCGGGAGTTTGTACGAGCAGTACTTC. This codes for CASSPQTSGSLYEQYF. The chain recombines TRBV28 with TRBJ2-7; 11 nucleotides align to TRBD2. Germline CDR1 is MDHEN and CDR2 is SYDVKM. CDR3 size: 16 residues. V shed 5 bases, J shed 4 bases, and the junction held 10 bases outside the gene matches.

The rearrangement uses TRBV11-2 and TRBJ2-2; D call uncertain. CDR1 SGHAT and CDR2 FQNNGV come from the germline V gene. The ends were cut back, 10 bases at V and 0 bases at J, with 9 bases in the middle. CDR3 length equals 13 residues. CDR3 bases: TGTGCCAACGGTGAGGCGAACACCGGGGAGCTGTTTTTT. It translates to CANGEANTGELFF.

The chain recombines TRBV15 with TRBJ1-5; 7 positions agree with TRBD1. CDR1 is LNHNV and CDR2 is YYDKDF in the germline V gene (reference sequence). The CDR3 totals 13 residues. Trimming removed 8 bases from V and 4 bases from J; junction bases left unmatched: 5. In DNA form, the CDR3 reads TGTGCCACCGGACGGGACAGAAATCAGCCCCAGCATTTT. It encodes CATGRDRNQPQHF. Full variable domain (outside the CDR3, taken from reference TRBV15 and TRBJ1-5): DAMVIQNPRYQVTQFGKPVTLSCSQTLNHNVMYWYQQKSSQAPKLLFHYYDKDFNNEADTPDNFQSRRPNTSFCFLDIRSPGLGDTAMYLCATGRDRNQPQHFGDGTRLSIL.

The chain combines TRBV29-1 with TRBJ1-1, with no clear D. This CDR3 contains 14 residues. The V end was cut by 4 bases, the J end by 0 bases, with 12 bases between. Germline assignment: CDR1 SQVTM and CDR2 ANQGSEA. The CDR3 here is CSVGAQIMNTEAFF. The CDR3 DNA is TGCAGCGTTGGGGCCCAAATCATGAACACTGAAGCTTTCTTT.

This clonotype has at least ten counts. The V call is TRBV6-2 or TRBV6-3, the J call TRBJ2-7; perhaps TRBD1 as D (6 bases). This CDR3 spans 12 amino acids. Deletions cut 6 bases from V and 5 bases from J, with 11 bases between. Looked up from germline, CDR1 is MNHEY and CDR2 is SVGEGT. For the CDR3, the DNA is TGTGCCAGCAGCCAAGACAGGCACGAGCAGTACTTC. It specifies CASSQDRHEQYF.

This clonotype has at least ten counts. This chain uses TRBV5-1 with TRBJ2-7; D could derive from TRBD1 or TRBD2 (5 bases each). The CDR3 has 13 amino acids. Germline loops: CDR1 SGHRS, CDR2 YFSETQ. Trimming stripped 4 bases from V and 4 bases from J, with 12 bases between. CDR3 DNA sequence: TGCGCCAGCAGCCAGGGACCGACTTACGAGCAGTACTTC. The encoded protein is CASSQGPTYEQYF.

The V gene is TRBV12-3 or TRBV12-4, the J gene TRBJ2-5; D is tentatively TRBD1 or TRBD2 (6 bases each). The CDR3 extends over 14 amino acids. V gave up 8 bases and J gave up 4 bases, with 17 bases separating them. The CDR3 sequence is CASGHPGAGETQYF. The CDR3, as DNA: TGTGCCAGCGGACACCCGGGGGCCGGAGAGACCCAGTACTTC.

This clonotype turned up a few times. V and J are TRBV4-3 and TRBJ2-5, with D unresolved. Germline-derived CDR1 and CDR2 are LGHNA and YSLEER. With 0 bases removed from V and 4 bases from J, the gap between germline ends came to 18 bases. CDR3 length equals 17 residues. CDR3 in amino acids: CASSQEVTAGLGETQYF. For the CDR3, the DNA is TGCGCCAGCAGCCAAGAGGTCACTGCCGGCTTAGGAGAGACCCAGTACTTC.